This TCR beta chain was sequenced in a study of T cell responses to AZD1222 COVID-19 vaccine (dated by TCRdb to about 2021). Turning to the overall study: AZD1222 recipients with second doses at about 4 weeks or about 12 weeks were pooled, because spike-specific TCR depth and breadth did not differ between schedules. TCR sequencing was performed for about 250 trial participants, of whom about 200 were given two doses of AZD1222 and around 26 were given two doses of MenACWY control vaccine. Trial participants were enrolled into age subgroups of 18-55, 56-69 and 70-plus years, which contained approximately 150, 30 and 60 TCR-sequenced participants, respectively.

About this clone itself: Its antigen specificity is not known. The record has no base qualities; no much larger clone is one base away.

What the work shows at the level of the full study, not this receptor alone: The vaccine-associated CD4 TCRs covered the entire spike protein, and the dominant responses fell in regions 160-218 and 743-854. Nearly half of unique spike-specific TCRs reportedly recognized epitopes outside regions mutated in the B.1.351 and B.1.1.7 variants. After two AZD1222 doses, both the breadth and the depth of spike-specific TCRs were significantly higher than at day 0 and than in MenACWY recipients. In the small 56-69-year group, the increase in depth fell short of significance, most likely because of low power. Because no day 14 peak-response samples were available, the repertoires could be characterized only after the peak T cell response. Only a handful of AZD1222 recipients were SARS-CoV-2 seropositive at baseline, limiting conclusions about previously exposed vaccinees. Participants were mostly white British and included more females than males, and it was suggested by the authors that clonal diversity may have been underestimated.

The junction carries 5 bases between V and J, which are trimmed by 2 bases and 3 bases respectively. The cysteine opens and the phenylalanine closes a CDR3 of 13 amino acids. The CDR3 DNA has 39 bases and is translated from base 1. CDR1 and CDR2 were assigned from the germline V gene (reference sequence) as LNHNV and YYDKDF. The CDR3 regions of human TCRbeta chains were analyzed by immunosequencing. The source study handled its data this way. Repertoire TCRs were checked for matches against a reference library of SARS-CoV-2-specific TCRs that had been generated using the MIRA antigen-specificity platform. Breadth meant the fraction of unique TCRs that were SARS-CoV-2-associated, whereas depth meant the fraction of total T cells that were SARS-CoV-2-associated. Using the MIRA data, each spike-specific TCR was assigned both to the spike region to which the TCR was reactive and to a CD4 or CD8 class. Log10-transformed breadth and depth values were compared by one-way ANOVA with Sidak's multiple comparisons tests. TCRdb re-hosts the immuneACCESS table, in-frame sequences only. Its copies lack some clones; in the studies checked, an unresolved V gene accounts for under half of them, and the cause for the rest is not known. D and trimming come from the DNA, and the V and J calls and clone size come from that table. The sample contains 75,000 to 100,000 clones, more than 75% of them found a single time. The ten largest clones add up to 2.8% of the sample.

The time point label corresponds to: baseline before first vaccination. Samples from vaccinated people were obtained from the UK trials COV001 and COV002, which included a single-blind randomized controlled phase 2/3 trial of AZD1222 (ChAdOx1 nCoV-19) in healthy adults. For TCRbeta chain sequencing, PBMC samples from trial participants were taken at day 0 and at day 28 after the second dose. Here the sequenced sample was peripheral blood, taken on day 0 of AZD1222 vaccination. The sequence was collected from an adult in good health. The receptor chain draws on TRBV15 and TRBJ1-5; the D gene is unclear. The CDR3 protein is CATSRQDNQPQHF. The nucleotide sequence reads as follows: TGTGCCACCAGCAGACAGGACAATCAGCCCCAGCATTTT.